This T cell receptor beta chain was sequenced during a study of shared clonotypes between healthy human individuals. Study-level results: Relative to clonotypes present in all four donors, those not shared had lower generation probabilities. Sampling was confined to blood; repertoires within tissues likely differ.

Worth noting for this clone: The antigen remains unidentified.

Here immunoSEQ multiplex PCR was the method, and the copy in TCRdb shows in-frame clones only, minus some. The sample includes some 800,000 clones, around 93% seen only once; the top ten take about 25%. CD45RO-negative cells were positively selected for CCR7, leaving out terminally differentiated effector memory CD45RA+ cells. The V gene lost 6 bases and the J gene lost 5 bases, with 19 bases spanning the gap. In germline, CDR1 is SGHAT, CDR2 FQNNGV. The CDR3 length is 15 residues. V is TRBV11-2 and J is TRBJ2-5; weak D call: TRBD1 (7 bases). This clonotype was obtained from a man aged 25 to 45 in good health. Sequenced sample: naive CD8+ T cells sorted from blood. CDR3 sequence reads: CASSRRGQGMETQYF. CDR3 bases: TGTGCCAGCAGTAGGAGGGGGCAGGGGATGGAGACCCAGTACTTC. The variable domain in full, completed from reference TRBV11-2 and TRBJ2-5, reads EAGVAQSPRYKIIEKRQSVAFWCNPISGHATLYWYQQILGQGPKLLIQFQNNGVVDDSQLPKDRFSAERLKGVDSTLKIQPAKLEDSAVYLCASSRRGQGMETQYFGPGTRLLVL.